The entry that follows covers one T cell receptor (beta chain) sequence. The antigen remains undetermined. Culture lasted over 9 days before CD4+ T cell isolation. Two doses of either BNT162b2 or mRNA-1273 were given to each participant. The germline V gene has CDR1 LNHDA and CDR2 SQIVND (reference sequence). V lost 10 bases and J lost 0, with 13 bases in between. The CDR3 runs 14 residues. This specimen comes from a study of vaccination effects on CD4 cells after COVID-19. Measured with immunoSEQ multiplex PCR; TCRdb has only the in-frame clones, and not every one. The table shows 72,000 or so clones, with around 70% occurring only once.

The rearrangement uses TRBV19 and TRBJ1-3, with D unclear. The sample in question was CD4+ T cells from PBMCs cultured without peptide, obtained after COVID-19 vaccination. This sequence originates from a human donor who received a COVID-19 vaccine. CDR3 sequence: CATKGTLSGNTIYF. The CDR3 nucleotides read TGTGCCACTAAAGGAACCCTCTCTGGAAACACCATATATTTT.